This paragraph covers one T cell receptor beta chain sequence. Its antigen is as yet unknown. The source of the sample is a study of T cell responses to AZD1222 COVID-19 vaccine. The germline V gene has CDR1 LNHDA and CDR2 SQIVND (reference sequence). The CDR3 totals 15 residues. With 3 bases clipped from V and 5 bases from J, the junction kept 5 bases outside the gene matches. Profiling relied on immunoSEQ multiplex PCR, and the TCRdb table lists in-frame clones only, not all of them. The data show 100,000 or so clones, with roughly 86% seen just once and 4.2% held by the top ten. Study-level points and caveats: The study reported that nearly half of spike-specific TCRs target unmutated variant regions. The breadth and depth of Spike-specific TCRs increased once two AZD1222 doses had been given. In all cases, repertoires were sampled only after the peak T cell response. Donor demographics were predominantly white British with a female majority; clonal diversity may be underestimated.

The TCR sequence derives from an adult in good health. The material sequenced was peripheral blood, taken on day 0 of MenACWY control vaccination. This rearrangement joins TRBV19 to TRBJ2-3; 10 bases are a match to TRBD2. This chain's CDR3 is CASSIEAGGVDTQYF. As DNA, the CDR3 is TGTGCCAGTAGTATCGAAGCGGGAGGGGTAGATACGCAGTATTTT. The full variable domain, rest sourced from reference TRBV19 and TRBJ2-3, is DGGITQSPKYLFRKEGQNVTLSCEQNLNHDAMYWYRQDPGQGLRLIYYSQIVNDFQKGDIAEGYSVSREKKESFPLTVTSAQKNPTAFYLCASSIEAGGVDTQYFGPGTRLTVL.